Presented here are 22 T cell receptor beta chains from one specimen sequenced in a study of blood T cell repertoires in COVID-19. TCRdb keeps only in-frame clones here, not all; method: immunoSEQ multiplex PCR. The sample includes around 230,000 clones, under 90% of them seen just once. Sequenced: PBMCs or T cells enriched from blood (not recorded which). The receptors shown here come from a young woman with acute COVID-19.

This clone was observed a handful of times. The chain is built from TRBV3-1 (or the pseudogene TRBV3-2) and TRBJ1-4; no firm D call. The CDR3 totals 14 residues. Germline V CDR1 and CDR2: LGHDT, YNNKEL (reference sequence). Between the trimmed V and J ends, which lost 3 bases and 9 bases, there was a span of 14 bases. CDR3 DNA: TGTGCCAGCAGCCATCATGACGGGGAACAAAAACTGTTTTTT. It specifies CASSHHDGEQKLFF.

The chain links TRBV15 to TRBJ1-6; 9 positions agree with TRBD1. The CDR3 extends over 16 amino acids. J lost 8 bases, V lost 0 bases, and 5 bases had no gene match. Germline loops: CDR1 LNHNV, CDR2 YYDKDF (reference sequence). The DNA for the CDR3 is TGTGCCACCAGCAGAGATTTACAGGGGGCATATTCACCCCTCCACTTT. Residues: CATSRDLQGAYSPLHF.

This clone was seen a single time. This chain joins TRBV7-9 and TRBJ1-4, with a possible D match to TRBD1 (6 bases). This CDR3 region has 15 residues. CDR1 and CDR2 (germline): SEHNR, FQNEAQ (reference sequence). V was clipped by 3 bases and J by 12 bases, with 20 bases between them. This chain's CDR3 is CASSFGQGSMDELFF. DNA of the CDR3: TGTGCCAGCAGCTTCGGCCAGGGGAGTATGGATGAACTGTTTTTT.

The chain uses TRBV6-5 and TRBJ2-7; 11 bases are a match to TRBD2. Per the germline V gene, CDR1 is MNHEY and CDR2 is SVGAGI. CDR3 size: 14 residues. The trim removed 10 bases at V and 0 bases at J, leaving 5 bases unmatched. CDR3 sequence (DNA): TGTGCCAACCCGACTAGCGGGGACTCCTACGAGCAGTACTTC. It specifies CANPTSGDSYEQYF.

The V call is TRBV4-1, the J call TRBJ2-3, with D perhaps matching TRBD1 (5 bases). The CDR3 covers 14 residues. The V gene lost 1 base and the J gene lost 7 bases, with 12 bases spanning the gap. CDR1 is MGHRA and CDR2 is YSYEKL in the germline V gene. DNA for the CDR3: TGCGCCAGCAGCCAAGGGGTCCAGGGCCATACGCAGTATTTT. Translating gives CASSQGVQGHTQYF.

The V call is TRBV19, the J call TRBJ1-5; 10 bases align to TRBD1. This CDR3 has 15 residues. After removal of 1 base from V and 11 bases from J, the junction contained 8 bases not matched to a gene. Looked up from germline, CDR1 is LNHDA and CDR2 is SQIVND (reference sequence). The CDR3 here is CASSIGDRGWGTQHF. CDR3 bases: TGTGCCAGTAGTATAGGGGACAGGGGCTGGGGGACCCAGCATTTT.

The gene calls are TRBV15 and TRBJ2-1, with no clear D. The germline V gene encodes CDR1 LNHNV and CDR2 YYDKDF (reference sequence). With 0 bases removed from V and 3 bases from J, the gap between germline ends came to 9 bases. This CDR3 is 15 amino acids long. The CDR3, as DNA: TGTGCCACCAGCAGAGAGATCTACAGCTACAATGAGCAGTTCTTC. Its protein product is CATSREIYSYNEQFF.

The V and J genes are TRBV4-1 and TRBJ1-2; D uncertain. V was pared by 0 bases and J by 3 bases, with 5 bases between. CDR3 length: 13 residues. Germline-derived CDR1 and CDR2 are MGHRA and YSYEKL. CDR3 in amino acids: CASSQDRDYGYTF. The CDR3 bases are TGCGCCAGCAGCCAAGACCGAGACTATGGCTACACCTTC.

This clone was detected only once. The genes are TRBV7-6 and TRBJ2-3; TRBD1 is a possible D gene (6 bases). With 5 bases removed from V and 0 bases from J, the gap between germline ends came to 12 bases. This CDR3 has 15 amino acids. From germline, CDR1 is SGHVS and CDR2 FNYEAQ. The CDR3 DNA is TGTGCCAGCAGCCGATACAGGGATAGCACAGATACGCAGTATTTT. Amino acid sequence: CASSRYRDSTDTQYF.

The chain links TRBV6-5 to TRBJ2-5; 8 positions match TRBD1. The CDR3 totals 13 residues. V was pared by 6 bases and J by 5 bases, with 5 bases of the junction left unmatched. Germline V gene data show CDR1 as MNHEY and CDR2 as SVGAGI. The CDR3 bases are TGTGCCAGCAGGACAGGGGTTGGGGAGACCCAGTACTTC. It specifies CASRTGVGETQYF.

The rearrangement joins TRBV24-1 to TRBJ1-2; D is perhaps TRBD1 (6 bases). The germline gives CDR1 KGHDR, CDR2 SFDVKD. The CDR3 covers 12 residues. Trimming removed 9 bases at V and 8 bases at J, with 15 bases between. This CDR3 reads CATGGGQGGYTF. The CDR3, as DNA: TGTGCCACCGGGGGCGGTCAGGGAGGCTACACCTTC.

This chain uses TRBV29-1 with TRBJ2-1; tentatively, D is TRBD2 (5 bases). This CDR3 spans 10 amino acids. The ends were cut back, 5 bases at V and 7 bases at J, with 6 bases in the middle. Germline-derived CDR1 and CDR2 are SQVTM and ANQGSEA. The CDR3 DNA follows: TGCAGCGTTCCGGGGAATGAGCAGTTCTTC. Translating it yields CSVPGNEQFF.

CDR3 sequence (DNA): TGTGCCAGTAGTATCACTAGCAGTTACGAGCAGTACTTC. The encoded protein is CASSITSSYEQYF. This sequence joins TRBV19 and TRBJ2-7, with TRBD2 as a possible D gene (6 bases). Germline-derived CDR1 and CDR2 are LNHDA and SQIVND (reference sequence). V lost 3 bases, J lost 4 bases, and 10 bases lay in between. The CDR3 has 13 residues.

This chain uses TRBV6-5 with TRBJ1-1; 8 bases align to TRBD1. This CDR3 has 14 residues. The germline CDR1 and CDR2 sequences are MNHEY and SVGAGI. J lost 7 bases, V lost 4 bases, and 8 bases had no gene match. The CDR3 DNA sequence: TGTGCCAGCAGTTCCGGACAGGGATTGAGTGAAGCTTTCTTT. Amino acid sequence: CASSSGQGLSEAFF.

CDR3 sequence reads: CASSATGNSPLHF. DNA for the CDR3: TGTGCCAGCAGCGCAACAGGGAATTCACCCCTCCACTTT. The chain is built from TRBV7-2 and TRBJ1-6; possible D gene TRBD1, 6 bases. Germline V gives CDR1 SGHTA, CDR2 FQGNSA. The CDR3 consists of 13 residues. Trimming removed 5 bases from V and 7 bases from J, with 9 bases in between.

The J gene is TRBJ2-5, the V gene TRBV6-5; possibly TRBD1 for D (5 bases). The germline V gene has CDR1 MNHEY and CDR2 SVGAGI. CDR3 size: 14 residues. Deletions cut 0 bases from V and 4 bases from J, with 9 bases between. CDR3 bases: TGTGCCAGCAGTTACTCCAGGGCCCGAGAGACCCAGTACTTC. Translated, it gives CASSYSRARETQYF.

This chain joins TRBV6-5 and TRBJ1-3; D possibly corresponds to TRBD1 (6 bases). This CDR3 region has 15 residues. V gave up 6 bases and J gave up 0 bases, with 12 bases separating them. Germline V gene sequence: CDR1 MNHEY, CDR2 SVGAGI. This chain's CDR3 is CASSKQGYSGNTIYF. CDR3 nucleotide sequence: TGTGCCAGCAGCAAACAGGGTTACTCTGGAAACACCATATATTTT.

The rearrangement uses TRBV7-9 and TRBJ2-3, with 7 positions matching TRBD2. Germline CDR1 SEHNR, CDR2 FQNEAQ (reference sequence). This CDR3 is built from 15 residues. The V segment lost 1 base and the J segment 4 bases; nucleotides outside the gene matches: 5. The CDR3 protein is CASSLGGLDPDTQYF. Here the CDR3 DNA reads TGTGCCAGCAGCTTAGGAGGACTAGATCCAGATACGCAGTATTTT.

This clone was counted once. V is TRBV5-1 and J is TRBJ2-5; TRBD2 aligns across 13 bases. Germline V lookup: CDR1 SGHRS, CDR2 YFSETQ. The CDR3 contains 16 residues. Trimming at V came to 3 bases and at J to 2 bases, leaving 4 bases not matched to a gene. CDR3: CASSSGLAGAQETQYF. In nucleotides, the CDR3 is TGCGCCAGCAGCTCTGGACTAGCGGGAGCACAAGAGACCCAGTACTTC.

This clone was observed a few times. This rearrangement joins TRBV7-8 to TRBJ1-5, with D maybe TRBD1 (6 bases). Trimming stripped 4 bases from V and 0 bases from J, with 19 bases between. Germline CDR1 is SGHVS and CDR2 is FQNEAQ. This CDR3 is built from 18 residues. Here the CDR3 reads CASSSTPWGQYSNQPQHF. For the CDR3, the DNA is TGTGCCAGCAGCTCGACCCCTTGGGGACAATATAGCAATCAGCCCCAGCATTTT.

This clone appeared a single time. The chain is built from TRBV27 and TRBJ2-7, with a weak D call TRBD2 (7 bases). V lost 1 base and J lost 5, with 12 bases in between. The CDR3 spans 14 residues. Germline V gene data show CDR1 as MNHEY and CDR2 as SMNVEV (reference sequence). CDR3 protein: CASSLFRGAHEQYF. Here the CDR3 DNA reads TGTGCCAGCAGTTTATTTCGGGGGGCCCACGAGCAGTACTTC.

The chain uses TRBV30 and TRBJ1-4; the match to TRBD1 covers 7 bases. The CDR3 consists of 13 residues. Losses at the gene ends were 3 bases for V and 7 bases for J; bases not matched to a gene: 5. Germline V gene sequence: CDR1 GTSNPN, CDR2 SVGIG (reference sequence). DNA for the CDR3: TGTGCCTGGAGCCCCGGGACAGTTGAAAAACTGTTTTTT. Its translation is CAWSPGTVEKLFF.